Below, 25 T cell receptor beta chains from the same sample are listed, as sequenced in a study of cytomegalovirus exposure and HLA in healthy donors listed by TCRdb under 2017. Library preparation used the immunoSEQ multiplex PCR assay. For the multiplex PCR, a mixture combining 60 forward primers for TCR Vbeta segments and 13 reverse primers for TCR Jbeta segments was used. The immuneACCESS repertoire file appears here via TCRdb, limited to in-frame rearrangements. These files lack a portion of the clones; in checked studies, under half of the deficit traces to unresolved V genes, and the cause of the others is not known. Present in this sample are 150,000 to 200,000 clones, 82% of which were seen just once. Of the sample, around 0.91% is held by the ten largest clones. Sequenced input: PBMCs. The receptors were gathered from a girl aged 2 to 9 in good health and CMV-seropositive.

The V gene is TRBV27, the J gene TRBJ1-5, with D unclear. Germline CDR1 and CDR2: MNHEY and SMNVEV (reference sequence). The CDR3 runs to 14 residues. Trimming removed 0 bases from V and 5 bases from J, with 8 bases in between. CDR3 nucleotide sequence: TGTGCCAGCAGTTTATCGGGCAGCCATCAGCCCCAGCATTTT. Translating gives CASSLSGSHQPQHF.

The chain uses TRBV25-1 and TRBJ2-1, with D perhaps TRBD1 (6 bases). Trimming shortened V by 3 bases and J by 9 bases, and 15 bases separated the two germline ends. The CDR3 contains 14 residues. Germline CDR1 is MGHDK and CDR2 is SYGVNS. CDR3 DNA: TGTGCCAGCAGTGACGTCCGGGACACGGGTGAGCAGTTCTTC. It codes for CASSDVRDTGEQFF.

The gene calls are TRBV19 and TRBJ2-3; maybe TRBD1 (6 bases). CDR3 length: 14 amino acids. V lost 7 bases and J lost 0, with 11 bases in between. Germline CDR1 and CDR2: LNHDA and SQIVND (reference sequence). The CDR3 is CASTQGPSTDTQYF. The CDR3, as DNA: TGTGCCAGTACTCAGGGGCCTAGCACAGATACGCAGTATTTT.

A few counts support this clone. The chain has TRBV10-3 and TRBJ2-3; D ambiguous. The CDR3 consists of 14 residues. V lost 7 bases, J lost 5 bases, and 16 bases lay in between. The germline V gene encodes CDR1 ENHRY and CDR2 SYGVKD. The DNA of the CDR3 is TGTGCCATCACCGACGGATCTAGAGGAGATACGCAGTATTTT. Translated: CAITDGSRGDTQYF.

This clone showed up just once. For the CDR3, the DNA is TGTGCCAGCAGCGCTGGGACAGGGAACAATCAGCCCCAGCATTTT. Translating gives CASSAGTGNNQPQHF. The rearrangement uses TRBV9 and TRBJ1-5; 9 bases map to TRBD1. With V trimmed by 3 bases and J by 3 bases, 4 bases remained unmatched. Germline V CDR1 and CDR2: SGDLS, YYNGEE. There are 15 residues in the CDR3.

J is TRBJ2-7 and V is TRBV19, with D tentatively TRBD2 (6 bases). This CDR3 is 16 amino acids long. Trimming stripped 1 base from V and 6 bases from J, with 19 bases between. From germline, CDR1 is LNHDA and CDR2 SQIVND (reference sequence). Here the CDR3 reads CASSIGGRSLGGEQYF. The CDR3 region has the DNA TGTGCCAGTAGTATAGGCGGTCGGAGCTTGGGGGGCGAGCAGTACTTC.

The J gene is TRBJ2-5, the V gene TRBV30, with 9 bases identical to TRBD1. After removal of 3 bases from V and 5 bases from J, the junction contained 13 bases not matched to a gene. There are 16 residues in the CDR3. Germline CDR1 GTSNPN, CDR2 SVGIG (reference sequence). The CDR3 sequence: CAWRGFGTGRWETQYF. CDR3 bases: TGTGCCTGGAGAGGGTTTGGGACAGGGAGGTGGGAGACCCAGTACTTC.

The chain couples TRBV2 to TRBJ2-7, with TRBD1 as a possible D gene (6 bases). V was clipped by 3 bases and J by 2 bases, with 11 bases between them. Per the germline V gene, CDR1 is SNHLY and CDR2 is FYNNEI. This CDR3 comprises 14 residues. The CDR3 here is CASSDRGRPYEQYF. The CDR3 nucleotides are TGTGCCAGCAGTGACAGGGGCAGGCCCTACGAGCAGTACTTC.

CDR3 residues: CASSLGGARSYEQYF. Here the CDR3 DNA reads TGTGCCAGCAGCTTAGGGGGAGCTAGGTCCTACGAGCAGTACTTC. The V call is TRBV7-8, the J call TRBJ2-7; TRBD2 might be the D (5 bases). This CDR3 has 15 residues. Germline V gene lookup returns CDR1 SGHVS and CDR2 FQNEAQ. Trimming pared 1 base from V and 1 base from J, leaving 11 bases between.

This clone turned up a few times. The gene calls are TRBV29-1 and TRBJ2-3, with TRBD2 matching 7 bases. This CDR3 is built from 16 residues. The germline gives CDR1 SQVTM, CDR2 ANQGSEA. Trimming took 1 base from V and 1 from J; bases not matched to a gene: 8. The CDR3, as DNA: TGCAGCGTTGAAGGGACCGGTGGGGGGGGCACAGATACGCAGTATTTT. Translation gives CSVEGTGGGGTDTQYF.

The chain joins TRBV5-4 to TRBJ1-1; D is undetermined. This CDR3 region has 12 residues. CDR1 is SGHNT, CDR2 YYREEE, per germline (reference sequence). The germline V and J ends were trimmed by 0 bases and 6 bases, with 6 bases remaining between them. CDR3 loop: CASSLGPSEAFF. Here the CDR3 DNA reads TGTGCCAGCAGCTTGGGGCCCTCTGAAGCTTTCTTT.

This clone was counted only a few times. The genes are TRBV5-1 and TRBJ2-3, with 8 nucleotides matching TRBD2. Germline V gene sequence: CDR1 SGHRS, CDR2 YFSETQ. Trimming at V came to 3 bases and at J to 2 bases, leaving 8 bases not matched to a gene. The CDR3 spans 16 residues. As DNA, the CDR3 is TGCGCCAGCAGCTCCCTCCTAGCGGGCAACACAGATACGCAGTATTTT. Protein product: CASSSLLAGNTDTQYF.

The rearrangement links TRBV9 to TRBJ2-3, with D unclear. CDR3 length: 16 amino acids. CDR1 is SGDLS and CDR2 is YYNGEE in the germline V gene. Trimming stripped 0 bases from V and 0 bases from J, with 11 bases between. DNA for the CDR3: TGTGCCAGCAGCGTAGAGGCGGAGCTAAGCACAGATACGCAGTATTTT. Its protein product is CASSVEAELSTDTQYF.

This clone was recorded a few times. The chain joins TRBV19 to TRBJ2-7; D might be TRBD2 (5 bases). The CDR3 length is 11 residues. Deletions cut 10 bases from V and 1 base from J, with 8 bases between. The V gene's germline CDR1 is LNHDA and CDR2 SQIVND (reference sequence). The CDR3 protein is CATRGSYEQYF. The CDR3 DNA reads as TGTGCCACCCGGGGATCCTACGAGCAGTACTTC.

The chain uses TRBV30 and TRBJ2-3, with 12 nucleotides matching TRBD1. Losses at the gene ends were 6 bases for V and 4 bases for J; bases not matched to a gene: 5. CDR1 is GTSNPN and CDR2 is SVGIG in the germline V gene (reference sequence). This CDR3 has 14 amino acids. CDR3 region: CACPGQGAADTQYF. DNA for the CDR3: TGTGCCTGTCCGGGACAGGGGGCGGCAGATACGCAGTATTTT.

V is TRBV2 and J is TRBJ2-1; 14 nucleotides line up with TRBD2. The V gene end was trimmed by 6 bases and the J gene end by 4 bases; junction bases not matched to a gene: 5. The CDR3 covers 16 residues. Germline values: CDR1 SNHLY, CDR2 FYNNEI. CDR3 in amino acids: CASRGTSGSLYNEQFF. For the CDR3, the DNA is TGTGCCAGCAGGGGGACTAGCGGGAGCCTATACAATGAGCAGTTCTTC.

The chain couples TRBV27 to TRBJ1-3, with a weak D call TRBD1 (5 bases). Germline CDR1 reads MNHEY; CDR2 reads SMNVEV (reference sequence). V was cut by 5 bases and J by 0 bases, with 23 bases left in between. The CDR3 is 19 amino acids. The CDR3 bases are TGTGCCAGCAGTCCTCGGGGGGTGAAGCCCCTTTTCTCTGGAAACACCATATATTTT. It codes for CASSPRGVKPLFSGNTIYF.

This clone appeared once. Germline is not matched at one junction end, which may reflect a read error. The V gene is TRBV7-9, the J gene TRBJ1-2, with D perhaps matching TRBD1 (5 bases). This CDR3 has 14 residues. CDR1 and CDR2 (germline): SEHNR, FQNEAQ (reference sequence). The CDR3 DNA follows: TGTTCCAGCAGCTTAAGGGGCCAGGGCTATGGCTACACCTTC. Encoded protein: CSSSLRGQGYGYTF.

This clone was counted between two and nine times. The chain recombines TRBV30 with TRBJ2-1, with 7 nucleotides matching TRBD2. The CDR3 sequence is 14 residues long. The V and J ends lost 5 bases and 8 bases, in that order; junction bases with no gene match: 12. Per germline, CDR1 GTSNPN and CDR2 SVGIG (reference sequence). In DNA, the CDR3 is TGTGCCTGGGGTCCCGGGACTACACCCCATGAGCAGTTCTTC. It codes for CAWGPGTTPHEQFF.

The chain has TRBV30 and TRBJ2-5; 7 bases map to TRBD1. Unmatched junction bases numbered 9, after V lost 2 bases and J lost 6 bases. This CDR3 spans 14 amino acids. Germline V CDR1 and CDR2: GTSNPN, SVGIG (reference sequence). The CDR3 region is CAWSPEGGAKTQYF. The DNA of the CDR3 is TGTGCCTGGAGTCCGGAAGGGGGCGCGAAGACCCAGTACTTC.

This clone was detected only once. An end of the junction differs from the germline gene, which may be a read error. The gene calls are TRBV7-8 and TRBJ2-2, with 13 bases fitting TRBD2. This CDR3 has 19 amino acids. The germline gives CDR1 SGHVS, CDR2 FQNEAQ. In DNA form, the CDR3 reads TGTACCAGCAGTCCAATCCTCGGGACTAGCGGGATAGCATCCGGGGAGCTGTTTTTT. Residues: CTSSPILGTSGIASGELFF.

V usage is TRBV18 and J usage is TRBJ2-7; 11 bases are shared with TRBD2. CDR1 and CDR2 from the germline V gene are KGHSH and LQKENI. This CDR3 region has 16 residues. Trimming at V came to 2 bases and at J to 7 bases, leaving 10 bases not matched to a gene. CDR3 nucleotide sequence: TGTGCCAGCTCACCAATAGCGGGAGGGGGTAATCGGGAGCAGTACTTC. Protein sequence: CASSPIAGGGNREQYF.

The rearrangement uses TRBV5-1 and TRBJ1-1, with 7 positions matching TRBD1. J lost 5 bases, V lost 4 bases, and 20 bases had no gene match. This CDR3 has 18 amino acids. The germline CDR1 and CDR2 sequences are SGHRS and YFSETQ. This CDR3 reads CASSPSPRGPRGKTEAFF. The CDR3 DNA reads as TGCGCCAGCAGCCCTTCCCCGAGGGGGCCGCGCGGAAAAACTGAAGCTTTCTTT. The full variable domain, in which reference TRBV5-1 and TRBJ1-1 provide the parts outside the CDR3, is KAGVTQTPRYLIKTRGQQVTLSCSPISGHRSVSWYQQTPGQGLQFLFEYFSETQRNKGNFPGRFSGRQFSNSRSEMNVSTLELGDSALYLCASSPSPRGPRGKTEAFFGQGTRLTVV.

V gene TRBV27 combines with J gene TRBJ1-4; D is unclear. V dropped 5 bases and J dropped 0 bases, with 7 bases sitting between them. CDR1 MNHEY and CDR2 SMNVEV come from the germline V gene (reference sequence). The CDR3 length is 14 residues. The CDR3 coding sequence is TGTGCCAGCAGTCTTATTGCAACTAATGAAAAACTGTTTTTT. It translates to CASSLIATNEKLFF.

The CDR3 is CASSYHDKNTEAFF. The DNA of the CDR3 is TGTGCCAGCAGTTACCATGACAAGAACACTGAAGCTTTCTTT. V and J are TRBV6-5 and TRBJ1-1; unclear D gene. V lost 2 bases and J lost 1, with 8 bases in between. Germline-derived CDR1 and CDR2 are MNHEY and SVGAGI. This CDR3 has 14 amino acids.